A selection of T cell receptor beta chains follows, all from one sample in a study of blood T cell repertoires in COVID-19. The data were produced by immunoSEQ multiplex PCR, yet TCRdb's version contains in-frame clones alone and is incomplete. The sample lists approximately 260,000 clones; 65% to 85% were seen once. Material for sequencing was PBMCs or T cells enriched from blood (not recorded which). The origin of the receptors is a man in his fifties who had recovered from COVID-19. CDR3s include the opening cysteine and the closing phenylalanine or tryptophan. Each record gives: J gene, CDR3 length, V gene, D gene, clone size, CDR3 DNA, CDR3 protein. A D gene is named only where the DNA matches it firmly. Size tells how often a clone was seen (once, few, many) or the class of an expanded clone, and some rows leave it out.

J gene: TRBJ1-1
CDR3 length: 14
V gene: TRBV6-4
D gene: .
clone size: .
CDR3 DNA: TGTGCCAGCAGTGACTCCAGCGAGAACACTGAAGCTTTCTTT
CDR3 protein: CASSDSSENTEAFF

J gene: TRBJ1-1
CDR3 length: 16
V gene: TRBV21-1
D gene: .
clone size: .
CDR3 DNA: TGTGCCAGCAGCACCAACTACAGGGGGCGCAAAACTGAAGCTTTCTTT
CDR3 protein: CASSTNYRGRKTEAFF

J gene: TRBJ1-1
CDR3 length: 15
V gene: TRBV19
D gene: .
clone size: .
CDR3 DNA: TGTGCCAGTAGTCTTTTGGGCAGATTGAACACTGAAGCTTTCTTT
CDR3 protein: CASSLLGRLNTEAFF

J gene: TRBJ1-4
CDR3 length: 14
V gene: TRBV19
D gene: TRBD1
clone size: .
CDR3 DNA: TGTGCCAGTAGCGGGACAGGGGGGGGTGAAAAACTGTTTTTT
CDR3 protein: CASSGTGGGEKLFF

J gene: TRBJ1-6
CDR3 length: 13
V gene: TRBV3-1/TRBV3-2
D gene: .
clone size: .
CDR3 DNA: TGTGCCAGCAGCCAACTAGGTAATTCACCCCTCCACTTT
CDR3 protein: CASSQLGNSPLHF

J gene: TRBJ1-1
CDR3 length: 14
V gene: TRBV6-5
D gene: .
clone size: .
CDR3 DNA: TGTGCCAGCAGTTACTCGAGGGAGGGCACTGAAGCTTTCTTT
CDR3 protein: CASSYSREGTEAFF

J gene: TRBJ2-1
CDR3 length: 15
V gene: TRBV5-1
D gene: .
clone size: .
CDR3 DNA: TGCGCCAGCAGTTTGAACGGGGGCTCCTACAATGAGCAGTTCTTC
CDR3 protein: CASSLNGGSYNEQFF

J gene: TRBJ2-3
CDR3 length: 14
V gene: TRBV15
D gene: .
clone size: .
CDR3 DNA: TGTGCCACCAGCCCGAGACAGTTCACAGATACGCAGTATTTT
CDR3 protein: CATSPRQFTDTQYF

J gene: TRBJ1-2
CDR3 length: 17
V gene: TRBV21-1
D gene: .
clone size: .
CDR3 DNA: TGTGCCAGCAGCAAAGGTAGGACATCTCTCAGATACTATGGCTACACCTTC
CDR3 protein: CASSKGRTSLRYYGYTF

J gene: TRBJ1-2
CDR3 length: 13
V gene: TRBV5-4
D gene: .
clone size: .
CDR3 DNA: TGTGCCAGCAGCTCAACAGGGTATTCTGGCTACACCTTC
CDR3 protein: CASSSTGYSGYTF

J gene: TRBJ1-1
CDR3 length: 14
V gene: TRBV24-1
D gene: .
clone size: .
CDR3 DNA: TGTGCCACCAGTGAGGCCACTACGGGGGCTGAAGCTTTCTTT
CDR3 protein: CATSEATTGAEAFF

J gene: TRBJ1-2
CDR3 length: 13
V gene: TRBV24-1
D gene: .
clone size: few
CDR3 DNA: TGTGCCACCAGTGATAGGCAGGGTAATGGCTACACCTTC
CDR3 protein: CATSDRQGNGYTF

J gene: TRBJ1-6
CDR3 length: 14
V gene: TRBV5-6
D gene: .
clone size: few
CDR3 DNA: TGTGCCAGCAGCTTTACGGGTGAAAGCTCACCCCTCCACTTT
CDR3 protein: CASSFTGESSPLHF

J gene: TRBJ1-2
CDR3 length: 14
V gene: TRBV29-1
D gene: TRBD1
clone size: .
CDR3 DNA: TGCAGCGCCGAAGGGACAGGGGCTTTCTATGGCTACACCTTC
CDR3 protein: CSAEGTGAFYGYTF

J gene: TRBJ2-1
CDR3 length: 15
V gene: TRBV7-2
D gene: TRBD2
clone size: .
CDR3 DNA: TGTGCCAGCAGCTTAATAGCGGGGGGTTACAATGAGCAGTTCTTC
CDR3 protein: CASSLIAGGYNEQFF

J gene: TRBJ2-1
CDR3 length: 16
V gene: TRBV7-2
D gene: TRBD1
clone size: .
CDR3 DNA: TGTGCCAGCAGCTTAATTATAGGGACAGGGTACAATGAGCAGTTCTTC
CDR3 protein: CASSLIIGTGYNEQFF

J gene: TRBJ2-3
CDR3 length: 15
V gene: TRBV9
D gene: TRBD2
clone size: .
CDR3 DNA: TGTGCCAGCAACTTAGCGGGAGTGGGCACAGATACGCAGTATTTT
CDR3 protein: CASNLAGVGTDTQYF

J gene: TRBJ1-5
CDR3 length: 15
V gene: TRBV19
D gene: TRBD1
clone size: .
CDR3 DNA: TGTGCCACCTTTGACAGGGGACGTAGCAATCAGCCCCAGCATTTT
CDR3 protein: CATFDRGRSNQPQHF

J gene: TRBJ1-3
CDR3 length: 12
V gene: TRBV9
D gene: TRBD1
clone size: .
CDR3 DNA: TGTGCCAGCAGTCGGGACAGTAACACCATATATTTT
CDR3 protein: CASSRDSNTIYF

J gene: TRBJ2-4
CDR3 length: 19
V gene: TRBV7-2
D gene: TRBD2
clone size: .
CDR3 DNA: TGTGCCAGCAGCTTAGATTACAGGGGGACTAGCGGGGCCAAAAACATTCAGTACTTC
CDR3 protein: CASSLDYRGTSGAKNIQYF

J gene: TRBJ2-3
CDR3 length: 13
V gene: TRBV5-1
D gene: TRBD2
clone size: .
CDR3 DNA: TGCGCCAGCGCGCGGGAGAACACAGATACGCAGTATTTT
CDR3 protein: CASARENTDTQYF

J gene: TRBJ1-3
CDR3 length: 18
V gene: TRBV7-6
D gene: TRBD1
clone size: .
CDR3 DNA: TGTGCCAGCAGCTTAGTGGGGTCAAGGGACAGCTCTGGAAACACCATATATTTT
CDR3 protein: CASSLVGSRDSSGNTIYF

J gene: TRBJ2-7
CDR3 length: 12
V gene: TRBV12-5
D gene: .
clone size: .
CDR3 DNA: TGTGCTAGTGACTCTCCCGGCTACGAGCAGTACTTC
CDR3 protein: CASDSPGYEQYF

J gene: TRBJ2-3
CDR3 length: 17
V gene: TRBV9
D gene: TRBD2
clone size: .
CDR3 DNA: TGTGCCAGCAGCACCCAGGGGAGCGGGAGTGGTACAGATACGCAGTATTTT
CDR3 protein: CASSTQGSGSGTDTQYF

J gene: TRBJ1-6
CDR3 length: 14
V gene: TRBV4-1
D gene: .
clone size: .
CDR3 DNA: TGCGCCAGCAGCCAAGATCTCCCCAATTCACCCCTCCACTTT
CDR3 protein: CASSQDLPNSPLHF

J gene: TRBJ2-7
CDR3 length: 15
V gene: TRBV19
D gene: TRBD2
clone size: .
CDR3 DNA: TGTGCCAGTAGTATAGGGAGACTAGCGGGAGTCGAGCAGTACTTC
CDR3 protein: CASSIGRLAGVEQYF

J gene: TRBJ2-7
CDR3 length: 16
V gene: TRBV9
D gene: TRBD2
clone size: few
CDR3 DNA: TGTGCCAGCAGCGCAGGGATAGCGGGAGGGGGGTACGAGCAGTACTTC
CDR3 protein: CASSAGIAGGGYEQYF

J gene: TRBJ1-1
CDR3 length: 13
V gene: TRBV6-5
D gene: .
clone size: .
CDR3 DNA: TGTGCCAGCAGGCAGGGAGGCAACACTGAAGCTTTCTTT
CDR3 protein: CASRQGGNTEAFF

J gene: TRBJ2-7
CDR3 length: 16
V gene: TRBV3-1/TRBV3-2
D gene: .
clone size: once
CDR3 DNA: TGTGCCAGCAGCCAAGAAGGACACCACATCTCCTACGAGCAGTACTTC
CDR3 protein: CASSQEGHHISYEQYF

J gene: TRBJ2-1
CDR3 length: 11
V gene: TRBV6-5
D gene: .
clone size: .
CDR3 DNA: TGTGCCACGTTGGGGGGACAGAAGCAGTTCTTC
CDR3 protein: CATLGGQKQFF

J gene: TRBJ1-3
CDR3 length: 16
V gene: TRBV6-2/TRBV6-3
D gene: TRBD1
clone size: .
CDR3 DNA: TGTGCCAGCAGTTCCCCCAGGGGGCCTGGTAGAGACACCATATATTTT
CDR3 protein: CASSSPRGPGRDTIYF

J gene: TRBJ1-2
CDR3 length: 12
V gene: TRBV6-5
D gene: .
clone size: .
CDR3 DNA: TGTGCCGCAGCGACTTCGAACTATGGCTACACCTTC
CDR3 protein: CAAATSNYGYTF

J gene: TRBJ2-3
CDR3 length: 13
V gene: TRBV10-3
D gene: .
clone size: .
CDR3 DNA: TGTGCCATCGCGGGCGGGACCACAGATACGCAGTATTTT
CDR3 protein: CAIAGGTTDTQYF

J gene: TRBJ1-2
CDR3 length: 16
V gene: TRBV11-1
D gene: .
clone size: many
CDR3 DNA: TGTGCCAGCAGCTTGTCATCAACAGGGACGAACTATGGCTACACCTTC
CDR3 protein: CASSLSSTGTNYGYTF

J gene: TRBJ2-7
CDR3 length: 14
V gene: TRBV27
D gene: TRBD1
clone size: .
CDR3 DNA: TGTGCCAGCAACCGGGACAGGGGATCCTACGAGCAGTACTTC
CDR3 protein: CASNRDRGSYEQYF

J gene: TRBJ1-1
CDR3 length: 15
V gene: TRBV7-6
D gene: .
clone size: .
CDR3 DNA: TGTGCCAGCAGCTTAGCACAGGAAATGAACACTGAAGCTTTCTTT
CDR3 protein: CASSLAQEMNTEAFF

J gene: TRBJ1-2
CDR3 length: 14
V gene: TRBV28
D gene: .
clone size: .
CDR3 DNA: TGTGCCACTCACAGGGTCCCTGAGGCTGGGGGCTACACCTTC
CDR3 protein: CATHRVPEAGGYTF

J gene: TRBJ2-7
CDR3 length: 16
V gene: TRBV7-6
D gene: TRBD1
clone size: .
CDR3 DNA: TGTGCCAGCAGCCTGGGACAGGGAGGGGCCTCCTACGAGCAGTACTTC
CDR3 protein: CASSLGQGGASYEQYF

J gene: TRBJ2-3
CDR3 length: 15
V gene: TRBV24-1
D gene: .
clone size: .
CDR3 DNA: TGTGCCACCAGTGACACCCAACATTTCGCAGATACGCAGTATTTT
CDR3 protein: CATSDTQHFADTQYF

J gene: TRBJ1-2
CDR3 length: 14
V gene: TRBV7-2
D gene: .
clone size: .
CDR3 DNA: TGTGCCAGCAGCTTAGCGAGGTCGGATTATGGCTACACCTTC
CDR3 protein: CASSLARSDYGYTF

J gene: TRBJ2-2
CDR3 length: 17
V gene: TRBV11-3
D gene: TRBD2
clone size: .
CDR3 DNA: TGTGCCAGCAGCTCATCCTTAAGCGGGAGGGACACCGGGGAGCTGTTTTTT
CDR3 protein: CASSSSLSGRDTGELFF

J gene: TRBJ2-3
CDR3 length: 15
V gene: TRBV5-4
D gene: TRBD1
clone size: .
CDR3 DNA: TGTGCCAGCAGCCAGGACAGGGGGAGTCCTTATACGCAGTATTTT
CDR3 protein: CASSQDRGSPYTQYF

J gene: TRBJ2-5
CDR3 length: 16
V gene: TRBV18
D gene: .
clone size: .
CDR3 DNA: TGTGCCAGCTCACCAATCGAGGGAACGGTCGGTGAGACCCAGTACTTC
CDR3 protein: CASSPIEGTVGETQYF

J gene: TRBJ2-5
CDR3 length: 16
V gene: TRBV3-1/TRBV3-2
D gene: TRBD2
clone size: .
CDR3 DNA: TGTGCCAGCAGCTACGGACTAGCGGGAGGACAAGAGACCCAGTACTTC
CDR3 protein: CASSYGLAGGQETQYF

J gene: TRBJ1-2
CDR3 length: 16
V gene: TRBV27
D gene: .
clone size: .
CDR3 DNA: TGTGCCAGCTCCTTTCCCGCAGGCCCAGATAACTATGGCTACACCTTC
CDR3 protein: CASSFPAGPDNYGYTF

J gene: TRBJ2-5
CDR3 length: 17
V gene: TRBV4-2
D gene: TRBD2
clone size: .
CDR3 DNA: TGTGCCAGCAGCCAAGCCCGGACTAGCGGGAGACAAGAGACCCAGTACTTC
CDR3 protein: CASSQARTSGRQETQYF

J gene: TRBJ2-1
CDR3 length: 14
V gene: TRBV7-3
D gene: .
clone size: .
CDR3 DNA: TGTGCCAGCAGCAGGTCAGGAGGGACAGACAGGCAGTTCTTC
CDR3 protein: CASSRSGGTDRQFF

J gene: TRBJ2-2
CDR3 length: 15
V gene: TRBV9
D gene: TRBD2
clone size: .
CDR3 DNA: TGTGCCAGCAGCGTAGTAGCGGGAGTTGGCGGGGAGCTGTTTTTT
CDR3 protein: CASSVVAGVGGELFF

J gene: TRBJ1-3
CDR3 length: 15
V gene: TRBV5-1
D gene: .
clone size: .
CDR3 DNA: TGCGCCAGCAGCTTGCTCGGGGAAACTGGAAACACCATATATTTT
CDR3 protein: CASSLLGETGNTIYF

J gene: TRBJ2-5
CDR3 length: 12
V gene: TRBV27
D gene: .
clone size: .
CDR3 DNA: TGTGCCAGCAGTTTATCCAGGGAGACCCAGTACTTC
CDR3 protein: CASSLSRETQYF

J gene: TRBJ1-1
CDR3 length: 13
V gene: TRBV5-5
D gene: .
clone size: few
CDR3 DNA: TGTGCCAGCAGCAGGACTGGGAACACTGAAGCTTTCTTT
CDR3 protein: CASSRTGNTEAFF

J gene: TRBJ1-2
CDR3 length: 12
V gene: TRBV18
D gene: TRBD1
clone size: few
CDR3 DNA: TGTGCCAGCTCACCCCGGGACAGTGGCTACACCTTC
CDR3 protein: CASSPRDSGYTF

J gene: TRBJ1-6
CDR3 length: 14
V gene: TRBV21-1
D gene: .
clone size: .
CDR3 DNA: TGTGCCAGCAGCGGGGGACAGGGGAATTCACCCCTCCACTTT
CDR3 protein: CASSGGQGNSPLHF

J gene: TRBJ1-2
CDR3 length: 13
V gene: TRBV7-9
D gene: .
clone size: .
CDR3 DNA: TGTGCCAGCAGCTTAAACGCAGGGTGGGGCTACACCTTC
CDR3 protein: CASSLNAGWGYTF

J gene: TRBJ1-2
CDR3 length: 15
V gene: TRBV5-4
D gene: .
clone size: .
CDR3 DNA: TGTGCCAGCAGCTTGGACGGGGGGCGGGTTAGAGGCTACACCTTC
CDR3 protein: CASSLDGGRVRGYTF

J gene: TRBJ1-1
CDR3 length: 14
V gene: TRBV7-2
D gene: .
clone size: .
CDR3 DNA: TGTGCCAGCAGCTCGACATTAATGAACACTGAAGCTTTCTTT
CDR3 protein: CASSSTLMNTEAFF

J gene: TRBJ2-1
CDR3 length: 15
V gene: TRBV9
D gene: .
clone size: .
CDR3 DNA: TGTGCCAGCAGCGTAGACCCCACAGTCTACAATGAGCAGTTCTTC
CDR3 protein: CASSVDPTVYNEQFF

J gene: TRBJ2-3
CDR3 length: 15
V gene: TRBV24-1
D gene: .
clone size: few
CDR3 DNA: TGTGCCACCAGTGATTTACAGGATAGCACAGATACGCAGTATTTT
CDR3 protein: CATSDLQDSTDTQYF

J gene: TRBJ2-5
CDR3 length: 14
V gene: TRBV12-2
D gene: .
clone size: few
CDR3 DNA: TGTGCAAGTCGCCTGTTACTAGCGAGGGAGACCCAGTACTTC
CDR3 protein: CASRLLLARETQYF

J gene: TRBJ2-7
CDR3 length: 12
V gene: TRBV5-5
D gene: .
clone size: once
CDR3 DNA: TGTGCCAGCAGCTTCACAGAGTACGAGCAGTACTTC
CDR3 protein: CASSFTEYEQYF